These 32 T cell receptor beta chains were all obtained from the same sample, sequenced in a study of T-cell memory formation after mild COVID-19. MiXCR was run by TCRdb on the 5' RACE reads, yielding one entry per CDR3 protein. The sample consists of about 140,000 distinct CDR3 sequences, about 14% of them appearing once. Sequenced: PBMCs or a T cell subset sorted from them (not recorded which). The source of these receptors is an adult woman who had mild COVID-19 (a few samples of this study predate the infection). Cell type and time point are not known.

This clonotype was seen a handful of times. The rearrangement links TRBV6-5 to TRBJ1-1; no firm D call. Deletions cut 6 bases from V and 4 bases from J, with 9 bases between. This CDR3 spans 12 amino acids. CDR1 MNHEY and CDR2 SVGAGI come from the germline V gene. The chain's CDR3 is CASSQGSTEAFF. The DNA for the CDR3 is TGTGCCAGCAGCCAAGGAAGCACTGAAGCTTTCTTT.

This sequence joins TRBV5-6 and TRBJ2-3; a weak D match, TRBD2 (5 bases). The V gene lost 0 bases and the J gene lost 7 bases, with 12 bases spanning the gap. The germline gives CDR1 SGHDT, CDR2 YYEEEE. The CDR3 contains 14 residues. The CDR3 spells CASSLVERDHTQYF. The CDR3 nucleotides are TGTGCCAGCAGCTTGGTTGAGAGGGATCATACGCAGTATTTT.

This clonotype has only a few counts. V usage is TRBV24-1 and J usage is TRBJ2-1; 8 nucleotides line up with TRBD1. Trimming removed 4 bases from V and 4 bases from J; junction bases left unmatched: 8. There are 16 residues in the CDR3. Germline loops: CDR1 KGHDR, CDR2 SFDVKD. CDR3 amino acids: CATSDPGQGVYNEQFF. The DNA for the CDR3 is TGTGCCACCAGTGACCCTGGACAGGGCGTGTACAATGAGCAGTTCTTC.

The rearrangement links TRBV6-2 or TRBV6-3 to TRBJ2-7; 8 bases line up with TRBD1. In germline, CDR1 is MNHEY, CDR2 SVGEGT. The CDR3 sequence is 14 residues long. V lost 2 bases to trimming and J lost 3 bases; unmatched junction nucleotides: 3. Here the CDR3 reads CASSYPDRDYEQYF. CDR3 nucleotides: TGTGCCAGCAGTTACCCGGACAGGGACTACGAGCAGTACTTC.

The rearrangement uses TRBV12-3 or TRBV12-4 and TRBJ2-2; D gene uncertain. There are 15 residues in the CDR3. The V gene lost 5 bases and the J gene lost 3 bases, with 13 bases spanning the gap. The CDR3 bases are TGTGCCAGCAGTCGCCCCCACAAGGACACCGGGGAGCTGTTTTTT. Its translation is CASSRPHKDTGELFF.

The chain links TRBV7-3 to TRBJ1-2; D remains ambiguous. There are 14 residues in the CDR3. From germline, CDR1 is SGHTA and CDR2 FQGTGA. V was clipped by 1 base and J by 2 bases, with 8 bases between them. The CDR3 bases are TGTGCCAGCAGCTTAAGTGACACCAACTATGGCTACACCTTC. Protein: CASSLSDTNYGYTF. Drawing the rest from reference TRBV7-3 and TRBJ1-2, the complete variable domain is GAGVSQTPSNKVTEKGKYVELRCDPISGHTALYWYRQSLGQGPEFLIYFQGTGAADDSGLPNDRFFAVRPEGSVSTLKIQRTERGDSAVYLCASSLSDTNYGYTFGSGTRLTVV.

The chain uses TRBV4-1 and TRBJ1-1, with 8 bases aligning to TRBD1. CDR1 is MGHRA, CDR2 YSYEKL, per germline. The CDR3 totals 16 residues. The V and J ends lost 3 bases and 4 bases, in that order; junction bases with no gene match: 10. CDR3 nucleotide sequence: TGCGCCAGCAGCCAGCTGCCAGGGGGCAGGGGCACTGAAGCTTTCTTT. Translated: CASSQLPGGRGTEAFF.

CDR3 in amino acids: CASSESDRVYEQYF. The DNA of the CDR3 is TGTGCCAGCAGTGAAAGCGACAGGGTCTACGAGCAGTACTTC. The rearrangement uses TRBV2 and TRBJ2-7, with 7 bases that match TRBD1. The germline CDR1 and CDR2 sequences are SNHLY and FYNNEI. The CDR3 consists of 14 residues. The V gene end was trimmed by 2 bases and the J gene end by 3 bases; junction bases not matched to a gene: 4. Full variable domain (outside the CDR3, taken from reference TRBV2 and TRBJ2-7): EPEVTQTPSHQVTQMGQEVILRCVPISNHLYFYWYRQILGQKVEFLVSFYNNEISEKSEIFDDQFSVERPDGSNFTLKIRSTKLEDSAMYFCASSESDRVYEQYFGPGTRLTVT.

The chain couples TRBV11-3 to TRBJ2-7; TRBD1 matches at 9 bases. Germline assignment: CDR1 SGHNT and CDR2 YENEEA. The trim removed 6 bases at V and 4 bases at J, leaving 7 bases unmatched. The length of the CDR3 is 14 residues. The CDR3: CASSLWDREYEQYF. CDR3 sequence (DNA): TGTGCCAGCAGTCTGTGGGACAGGGAATACGAGCAGTACTTC.

This clonotype was counted a few times. The rearrangement uses TRBV20-1 and TRBJ1-1; no definite D call. Germline assignment: CDR1 DFQATT and CDR2 SNEGSKA (reference sequence). The CDR3 has 15 amino acids. The V gene lost 0 bases and the J gene lost 7 bases, with 18 bases spanning the gap. The chain's CDR3 is CSARDQDGAYYEAFF. For the CDR3, the DNA is TGCAGTGCTAGAGATCAGGACGGAGCTTACTATGAAGCTTTCTTT.

This clonotype was detected a few times. CDR3 residues: CASSFLLQETQYF. The CDR3 bases are TGTGCCAGCAGTTTTCTATTGCAAGAGACCCAGTACTTC. The chain links TRBV12-3 or TRBV12-4 to TRBJ2-5; D not certain. V was trimmed by 3 bases and J by 2 bases, leaving 7 bases between them. This CDR3 is built from 13 residues.

This clonotype was counted only a few times. This chain joins TRBV29-1 and TRBJ2-7; TRBD1 matches at 8 bases. The CDR3 spans 14 residues. V gave up 2 bases and J gave up 3 bases; unmatched junction bases: 6. Germline CDR1 SQVTM, CDR2 ANQGSEA. In DNA form, the CDR3 reads TGCAGCGTTGAACTGCCAGGGGGCCACTACGAGCAGTACTTC. Translating gives CSVELPGGHYEQYF.

This chain uses TRBV4-2 with TRBJ2-7, with 10 bases identical to TRBD2. CDR3 length: 13 amino acids. Germline values: CDR1 LGHNA, CDR2 YNFKEQ. Trimming removed 5 bases from V and 7 bases from J; junction bases left unmatched: 5. This chain's CDR3 is CASSTGLAYEQYF. The CDR3 nucleotides are TGTGCCAGCAGCACGGGACTAGCGTATGAGCAGTACTTC.

The sample holds a few counts of this clonotype. This chain joins TRBV9 and TRBJ2-1; 7 bases line up with TRBD2. Germline loops: CDR1 SGDLS, CDR2 YYNGEE. The CDR3 runs 15 residues. The V segment lost 2 bases and the J segment 7 bases; nucleotides outside the gene matches: 9. CDR3 DNA: TGTGCCAGCAGCGTTGGGGGGAGGGCCGGGAATGAGCAGTTCTTC. It yields the protein CASSVGGRAGNEQFF. The full variable domain, completed using reference TRBV9 and TRBJ2-1, is DSGVTQTPKHLITATGQRVTLRCSPRSGDLSVYWYQQSLDQGLQFLIQYYNGEERAKGNILERFSAQQFPDLHSELNLSSLELGDSALYFCASSVGGRAGNEQFFGPGTRLTVL.

Written as DNA, the CDR3 is TGTGCCAGCAGCTTACCTGACGGGGAGCTGTTTTTT. Translating gives CASSLPDGELFF. The chain uses TRBV7-9 and TRBJ2-2; no definite D call. This CDR3 is built from 12 residues. The germline V and J ends were trimmed by 2 bases and 7 bases, with 5 bases remaining between them. Per the germline V gene, CDR1 is SEHNR and CDR2 is FQNEAQ (reference sequence).

This clonotype was observed a handful of times. The J gene is TRBJ2-1, the V gene TRBV9, with 7 positions matching TRBD2. The CDR3 runs to 16 residues. The V and J ends lost 4 bases and 1 base, in that order; junction bases with no gene match: 8. Per the germline V gene, CDR1 is SGDLS and CDR2 is YYNGEE. The CDR3 DNA reads TGTGCCAGCAGCCCGGGAAGCGGGGAATCCTACAATGAGCAGTTCTTC. Residues: CASSPGSGESYNEQFF.

There are a few counts of this clonotype. The genes are TRBV2 and TRBJ1-1, with 7 positions matching TRBD1. Germline loops: CDR1 SNHLY, CDR2 FYNNEI. There are 15 residues in the CDR3. J lost 0 bases, V lost 3 bases, and 4 bases had no gene match. The CDR3 reads CASSEGQYVNTEAFF. CDR3 DNA sequence: TGTGCCAGCAGTGAGGGACAGTATGTGAACACTGAAGCTTTCTTT. Together with reference TRBV2 and TRBJ1-1, the CDR3 gives the full variable domain: EPEVTQTPSHQVTQMGQEVILRCVPISNHLYFYWYRQILGQKVEFLVSFYNNEISEKSEIFDDQFSVERPDGSNFTLKIRSTKLEDSAMYFCASSEGQYVNTEAFFGQGTRLTVV.

This clonotype was seen a few times. The V and J genes are TRBV7-9 and TRBJ2-1; the D is unclear. Germline V gene sequence: CDR1 SEHNR, CDR2 FQNEAQ (reference sequence). The CDR3 contains 11 residues. Deletions cut 3 bases from V and 6 bases from J, with 3 bases between. The CDR3 coding sequence is TGTGCCAGCAGCTTTGTCAATGAGCAGTTCTTC. Translating gives CASSFVNEQFF.

This clonotype came up a few times. V usage is TRBV9 and J usage is TRBJ2-3; D perhaps matches TRBD2 (5 bases). CDR3 length: 16 amino acids. CDR1 is SGDLS and CDR2 is YYNGEE in the germline V gene. V was shortened by 3 bases and J by 5 bases, with 19 bases between the two germline ends. The CDR3 loop reads CASSAPGKRPRDTQYF. DNA for the CDR3: TGTGCCAGCAGCGCCCCCGGGAAGCGCCCGCGAGATACGCAGTATTTT.

This rearrangement joins TRBV12-3 or TRBV12-4 to TRBJ2-1, with 9 nucleotides matching TRBD1. The junction had 7 bases not matched to a gene; V was cut back by 6 bases and J by 4 bases. CDR3 length equals 15 residues. Written as DNA, the CDR3 is TGTGCCAGCAGACCCGACAGGGGGGGGTACAATGAGCAGTTCTTC. Its protein is CASRPDRGGYNEQFF.

This clonotype was seen a few times. The chain joins TRBV4-3 to TRBJ2-7; possibly TRBD2 for D (5 bases). V was shortened by 4 bases and J by 7 bases, with 23 bases between the two germline ends. CDR3 length: 16 amino acids. Germline V CDR1 and CDR2: LGHNA, YSLEER. CDR3 sequence reads: CASSPVFRETTLEQYF. The DNA of the CDR3 is TGCGCCAGCAGCCCCGTTTTTCGGGAAACGACCTTGGAGCAGTACTTC.

This clonotype appeared a few times. The chain employs TRBV12-3 or TRBV12-4 and TRBJ1-1, with 9 bases fitting TRBD1. Trimming took 5 bases from V and 6 from J; bases not matched to a gene: 7. The CDR3 totals 14 residues. Here the CDR3 DNA reads TGTGCCAGCAGTCGAACAGGGGGCGCTTCTGAAGCTTTCTTT. This encodes CASSRTGGASEAFF.

The chain carries TRBV6-2 or TRBV6-3 and TRBJ2-2; a weak D match, TRBD1 (5 bases). V was pared by 4 bases and J by 3 bases, with 9 bases between. Germline values: CDR1 MNHEY, CDR2 SVGEGT. This CDR3 comprises 14 residues. The CDR3 loop is CASSSYRYTGELFF. The CDR3 DNA sequence: TGTGCCAGCAGTTCATACAGGTACACCGGGGAGCTGTTTTTT.

This clonotype was seen only a few times. The V call is TRBV20-1, the J call TRBJ2-5; D is uncertain. The CDR3 is 14 residues long. V lost 0 bases to trimming and J lost 5 bases, with 13 bases between them. The germline V gene has CDR1 DFQATT and CDR2 SNEGSKA (reference sequence). The CDR3 protein is CSARDGRVWETQYF. The CDR3 coding sequence is TGCAGTGCTAGAGATGGACGGGTTTGGGAGACCCAGTACTTC.

The V gene is TRBV6-5, the J gene TRBJ1-2, with 11 bases aligning to TRBD1. CDR1 and CDR2 from the germline V gene are MNHEY and SVGAGI. The CDR3 sequence is 14 residues long. V was pared by 6 bases and J by 6 bases, with 6 bases of the junction left unmatched. CDR3 sequence: CASSHGQGAHGYTF. The DNA of the CDR3 is TGTGCCAGCAGCCACGGACAGGGGGCTCATGGCTACACCTTC.

CDR3 DNA: TGTGCCAGCAGCTTAGTGTACGGGCTAGCGGGATACAATGAGCAGTTCTTC. It yields the protein CASSLVYGLAGYNEQFF. The chain is built from TRBV7-9 and TRBJ2-1; 9 nucleotides align to TRBD2. Trimming cost V 1 base and J 4 bases; bases outside gene matches: 8. The CDR3 is 17 amino acids. Per the germline V gene, CDR1 is SEHNR and CDR2 is FQNEAQ (reference sequence).

This clonotype was observed a handful of times. This chain uses TRBV27 with TRBJ2-7; the D gene could be TRBD1 or TRBD2 (5 bases each). The germline CDR1 and CDR2 sequences are MNHEY and SMNVEV (reference sequence). Between the trimmed V and J ends, which lost 3 bases and 3 bases, there was a span of 12 bases. This CDR3 comprises 14 residues. The CDR3 nucleotides read TGTGCCAGCAGTTTCGCGGGCCAGGGCTACGAGCAGTACTTC. Encoded protein: CASSFAGQGYEQYF.

This clonotype has only a few counts. J is TRBJ2-7 and V is TRBV4-1, with no clear D. The CDR3 consists of 14 residues. Germline values: CDR1 MGHRA, CDR2 YSYEKL. Trimming cost V 0 bases and J 3 bases, with 9 bases left between them. CDR3 sequence (DNA): TGCGCCAGCAGCCAAGAAGGCGTCAGCTACGAGCAGTACTTC. Its translation: CASSQEGVSYEQYF.

This clonotype was seen a handful of times. The rearrangement uses TRBV4-3 and TRBJ2-7; 7 bases align to TRBD1. Germline V CDR1 and CDR2: LGHNA, YSLEER. This CDR3 comprises 17 residues. V lost 0 bases to trimming and J lost 5 bases; unmatched junction nucleotides: 13. The CDR3 protein is CASSQDGLRDRDDEQYF. CDR3 bases: TGCGCCAGCAGCCAAGACGGGCTTCGTGACAGGGACGACGAGCAGTACTTC.

The sample holds a few counts of this clonotype. The chain recombines TRBV15 with TRBJ2-7; 9 bases are shared with TRBD2. Germline V gene sequence: CDR1 LNHNV, CDR2 YYDKDF (reference sequence). The CDR3 loop spans 13 amino acids. Trimming at V came to 8 bases and at J to 3 bases, leaving 5 bases not matched to a gene. CDR3: CATGGAGGYEQYF. CDR3 DNA sequence: TGTGCCACCGGGGGAGCGGGGGGCTACGAGCAGTACTTC.

This clonotype was seen only a few times. The rearrangement joins TRBV20-1 to TRBJ2-7; 7 bases are shared with TRBD1. After removal of 0 bases from V and 0 bases from J, the junction contained 8 bases not matched to a gene. Germline CDR1 and CDR2: DFQATT and SNEGSKA (reference sequence). This CDR3 has 16 amino acids. DNA for the CDR3: TGCAGTGCTAGAGATTTCCAGGGGGAATTCTCCTACGAGCAGTACTTC. It specifies CSARDFQGEFSYEQYF.

The chain carries TRBV10-3 and TRBJ2-7, with D uncertain. CDR3 length equals 13 residues. Per germline, CDR1 ENHRY and CDR2 SYGVKD. V lost 3 bases and J lost 3, with 9 bases in between. In nucleotides, the CDR3 is TGTGCCATCAGTGAAGTGGCCAGCTACGAGCAGTACTTC. Residues: CAISEVASYEQYF.